Listed here are 16 T cell receptor beta chains from one sample, sequenced in a study of blood T cell repertoires in COVID-19. Using immunoSEQ multiplex PCR, the repertoire was profiled, and TCRdb retains in-frame clones only, with some absent. The profile shows approximately 150,000 clones, approximately 80% of them singletons. Material for sequencing was peripheral blood. All receptors come from a man in his 70s who had recovered from COVID-19.

V usage is TRBV27 and J usage is TRBJ1-2; 7 bases align to TRBD1. Germline CDR1 reads MNHEY; CDR2 reads SMNVEV (reference sequence). The CDR3 totals 14 residues. The trim removed 2 bases at V and 0 bases at J, leaving 0 bases unmatched. CDR3 in amino acids: CASSLRGPNYGYTF. DNA of the CDR3: TGTGCCAGCAGTTTAAGGGGGCCTAACTATGGCTACACCTTC.

The V gene is TRBV5-5, the J gene TRBJ1-1, with TRBD1 matching over 9 bases. Per germline, CDR1 SGHKS and CDR2 YYEKEE (reference sequence). V lost 2 bases, J lost 3 bases, and 11 bases stayed unmatched. CDR3 length equals 17 residues. The CDR3 is CASSFTPIGQGHTEAFF. CDR3 sequence (DNA): TGTGCCAGCAGCTTCACGCCTATAGGACAGGGGCACACTGAAGCTTTCTTT. Full variable domain (remainder filled in from reference TRBV5-5 and TRBJ1-1): DAGVTQSPTHLIKTRGQQVTLRCSPISGHKSVSWYQQVLGQGPQFIFQYYEKEERGRGNFPDRFSARQFPNYSSELNVNALLLGDSALYLCASSFTPIGQGHTEAFFGQGTRLTVV.

The V call is TRBV5-1, the J call TRBJ2-4; 8 positions agree with TRBD1. Germline V gives CDR1 SGHRS, CDR2 YFSETQ. V was clipped by 2 bases and J by 9 bases; unmatched bases: 7. The CDR3 loop spans 14 amino acids. CDR3 in amino acids: CASSFQGAQGIQYF. CDR3 nucleotides: TGCGCCAGCAGCTTTCAGGGGGCGCAGGGCATTCAGTACTTC.

The CDR3 sequence: CASSLDTEETQYF. The CDR3 DNA is TGTGCCAGTAGTCTCGACACGGAAGAGACCCAGTACTTC. This chain links TRBV19 with TRBJ2-5, with no clear D. The CDR3 loop spans 13 amino acids. Deletions cut 5 bases from V and 3 bases from J, with 10 bases between. Per germline, CDR1 LNHDA and CDR2 SQIVND (reference sequence). Complete variable domain (other parts from reference TRBV19 and TRBJ2-5): DGGITQSPKYLFRKEGQNVTLSCEQNLNHDAMYWYRQDPGQGLRLIYYSQIVNDFQKGDIAEGYSVSREKKESFPLTVTSAQKNPTAFYLCASSLDTEETQYFGPGTRLLVL.

This clone was seen just once. V and J are TRBV6-1 and TRBJ2-6; D is uncertain. The V gene's germline CDR1 is MNHNS and CDR2 SASEGT. This CDR3 is 16 amino acids long. Deletions cut 4 bases from V and 0 bases from J, with 10 bases between. The CDR3 loop is CASSAGRFSGANVLTF. Here the CDR3 DNA reads TGTGCCAGCAGTGCAGGCAGATTCTCTGGGGCCAACGTCCTGACTTTC.

This chain links TRBV19 with TRBJ1-5; D is uncertain. Germline CDR1 reads LNHDA; CDR2 reads SQIVND (reference sequence). The CDR3 is made up of 14 amino acids. The V end was cut by 3 bases, the J end by 3 bases, with 9 bases between. This CDR3 reads CASSMRGLNQPQHF. CDR3 DNA sequence: TGTGCCAGTAGTATGAGAGGACTCAATCAGCCCCAGCATTTT. Based on the CDR3 plus reference TRBV19 and TRBJ1-5, the full variable domain is DGGITQSPKYLFRKEGQNVTLSCEQNLNHDAMYWYRQDPGQGLRLIYYSQIVNDFQKGDIAEGYSVSREKKESFPLTVTSAQKNPTAFYLCASSMRGLNQPQHFGDGTRLSIL.

This clone was seen only once. The V call is TRBV27, the J call TRBJ2-7; D is possibly TRBD1 (6 bases). The V and J ends lost 6 bases and 6 bases respectively, with 15 bases between them. Germline loops: CDR1 MNHEY, CDR2 SMNVEV (reference sequence). CDR3 length: 13 residues. The CDR3 DNA reads as TGTGCCAGCAGCGTACAACAGGGTCGCGAGCAGTACTTC. This codes for CASSVQQGREQYF.

This clone showed up just once. V and J are TRBV24-1 and TRBJ2-2; maybe TRBD1 (6 bases). Trimming shortened V by 3 bases and J by 0 bases, and 10 bases separated the two germline ends. Germline V gives CDR1 KGHDR, CDR2 SFDVKD. The CDR3 consists of 16 residues. For the CDR3, the DNA is TGTGCCACCAGTGATACCGGGACATCGAACACCGGGGAGCTGTTTTTT. Protein: CATSDTGTSNTGELFF.

For this clone: In the same sample, other DNA sequences code for this CDR3. The chain couples TRBV4-1 to TRBJ1-4, with TRBD1 identical over 8 bases. The J segment lost 5 bases and the V segment lost 0 bases, leaving 2 bases of the junction unmatched. This CDR3 spans 15 amino acids. Germline V gene data show CDR1 as MGHRA and CDR2 as YSYEKL. The CDR3 region is CASSQDGTGNEKLFF. CDR3 DNA: TGCGCCAGCAGCCAAGACGGGACAGGCAATGAAAAACTGTTTTTT.

J is TRBJ1-1 and V is TRBV7-2, with D possibly matching TRBD1 (6 bases). Trimming removed 5 bases from V and 7 bases from J, with 14 bases in between. Germline CDR1 SGHTA, CDR2 FQGNSA. The CDR3 has 13 residues. This chain's CDR3 is CASSRPGEGEAFF. CDR3 nucleotide sequence: TGTGCCAGCAGCCGCCCAGGGGAAGGTGAAGCTTTCTTT.

This clone was seen once. This chain links TRBV7-3 with TRBJ2-3; TRBD2 matches at 7 bases. The germline gives CDR1 SGHTA, CDR2 FQGTGA. Trimming at V came to 4 bases and at J to 2 bases, leaving 9 bases not matched to a gene. The CDR3 spans 16 residues. Here the CDR3 reads CASSYGTTQITDTQYF. In DNA form, the CDR3 reads TGTGCCAGCAGCTATGGGACTACACAAATCACAGATACGCAGTATTTT.

The chain joins TRBV18 to TRBJ2-7; the match to TRBD2 covers 9 bases. The germline CDR1 and CDR2 sequences are KGHSH and LQKENI. The CDR3 sequence is 15 residues long. The V and J ends lost 4 bases and 1 base, in that order; junction bases with no gene match: 5. CDR3 coding DNA: TGTGCCAGCTCACGACGACTAGCGGCGTCCTACGAGCAGTACTTC. This codes for CASSRRLAASYEQYF.

J is TRBJ2-7 and V is TRBV7-2; possible D gene TRBD1, 6 bases. Germline CDR1 reads SGHTA; CDR2 reads FQGNSA. V lost 5 bases and J 1 base, leaving 15 bases between the germline ends. The CDR3 is 15 residues long. The CDR3 DNA reads TGTGCCAGCAGCACCGGACAGTATGCGTCCTACGAGCAGTACTTC. Protein sequence: CASSTGQYASYEQYF.

The CDR3 loop reads CASSPSRGTTNEKLFF. CDR3 DNA: TGTGCCAGCTCACCATCCCGGGGAACAACTAATGAAAAACTGTTTTTT. V is TRBV18 and J is TRBJ1-4; D unresolved. Germline V gives CDR1 KGHSH, CDR2 LQKENI. The CDR3 extends over 16 amino acids. Trimming took off 2 bases at V and 0 bases at J, with 10 bases between the two ends.

This clone came up once. The chain links TRBV7-9 to TRBJ2-7; TRBD2 aligns across 8 bases. This CDR3 contains 15 residues. V lost 4 bases, J lost 0 bases, and 5 bases stayed unmatched. Germline CDR1 and CDR2: SEHNR and FQNEAQ (reference sequence). The CDR3 region has the DNA TGTGCCAGCAGCTCGAGGACTAGCAACTCCTACGAGCAGTACTTC. Its translation: CASSSRTSNSYEQYF.

Comment on this clone: Other nucleotide sequences in the sample specify the same CDR3. V gene TRBV27 combines with J gene TRBJ2-6; a possible D gene is TRBD2 (6 bases). The CDR3 runs to 15 residues. V lost 5 bases, J lost 1 base, and 9 bases lay in between. Germline lookup yields CDR1 MNHEY and CDR2 SMNVEV (reference sequence). The CDR3 sequence is CASSRGTSGANVLTF. For the CDR3, the DNA is TGTGCCAGCAGTCGGGGGACTTCTGGGGCCAACGTCCTGACTTTC. Drawing the rest from reference TRBV27 and TRBJ2-6, the complete variable domain is EAQVTQNPRYLITVTGKKLTVTCSQNMNHEYMSWYRQDPGLGLRQIYYSMNVEVTDKGDVPEGYKVSRKEKRNFPLILESPSPNQTSLYFCASSRGTSGANVLTFGAGSRLTVL.